Listed below are T cell receptor beta chains from one sample, sequenced in a study of T cell repertoires in cytomegalovirus infection. Their antigen targets remain unknown. TCRdb reprocessed the reads via MiXCR and lists one record per CDR3 protein. The table includes some 920,000 distinct CDR3 sequences, around 30% detected once. The starting material was cultured CD8+ T cells from PBMCs, obtained from culture after CMV antigen stimulation. All receptors come from a human donor in good health (CMV status not recorded). Some clones in this sample may be carry-over from other donors' samples. The CDR3 runs from the conserved cysteine through the conserved F or W. A D gene is named only where the DNA matches it firmly. Where a row states a size, it is once, few, many or the class of an expanded clone; other rows omit it.

D gene: TRBD1; clone size: NA; J gene: TRBJ2-7; V gene: TRBV6-1; CDR3 DNA: TGTGCCAGCAGTGCGGACAGGGAATACGAGCAGTACTTC; CDR3 protein: CASSADREYEQYF
D gene: NA; clone size: NA; J gene: TRBJ2-3; V gene: TRBV27; CDR3 DNA: TGTGCCAGCAGTTGCGACGGACCTAGCACAGATACGCAGTATTTT; CDR3 protein: CASSCDGPSTDTQYF
D gene: TRBD1; clone size: few; J gene: TRBJ2-2; V gene: TRBV6-2/TRBV6-3; CDR3 DNA: TGTGCCAGCAGTTTCGCAGGGGGTACCGGGGAGCTGTTTTTT; CDR3 protein: CASSFAGGTGELFF
D gene: NA; clone size: few; J gene: TRBJ2-3; V gene: TRBV12-3/TRBV12-4; CDR3 DNA: TGTGCCAGCAGCATACGGGCAGCTTCAGATACGCAGTATTTT; CDR3 protein: CASSIRAASDTQYF
D gene: NA; clone size: once; J gene: TRBJ1-4; V gene: TRBV29-1; CDR3 DNA: TGCAGCGTTGAAGAGGGCGAGAAAGATGAAAAACTGTTTTTT; CDR3 protein: CSVEEGEKDEKLFF
D gene: TRBD1; clone size: many; J gene: TRBJ2-1; V gene: TRBV7-8; CDR3 DNA: TGTGCCAGCAGCTTACTACAGGGGTATTCAGGTGAGCAGTTCTTC; CDR3 protein: CASSLLQGYSGEQFF
D gene: TRBD1; clone size: NA; J gene: TRBJ2-2; V gene: TRBV7-3; CDR3 DNA: TGTGCCAGCAGCACCCGGGACAGGGAGTTAACCGGGGAGCTGTTTTTT; CDR3 protein: CASSTRDRELTGELFF
D gene: TRBD1; clone size: few; J gene: TRBJ2-3; V gene: TRBV24-1; CDR3 DNA: TGTGCCACCAGCGGTGGGGACAGAGGCACAGATACGCAGTATTTT; CDR3 protein: CATSGGDRGTDTQYF
D gene: NA; clone size: few; J gene: TRBJ2-5; V gene: TRBV4-3; CDR3 DNA: TGCGCCAGCAGCCAACTGGGGGCTAGCCAAGAGACCCAGTACTTC; CDR3 protein: CASSQLGASQETQYF
D gene: NA; clone size: NA; J gene: TRBJ1-2; V gene: TRBV6-5; CDR3 DNA: TGTGCCAGCAGTTATGGGGAAGGCTACACCTTC; CDR3 protein: CASSYGEGYTF
D gene: NA; clone size: NA; J gene: TRBJ2-2; V gene: TRBV5-5; CDR3 DNA: TGTGCCAGCAGCACGGACGGGGTCGCCGGGGAGCTGTTTTTT; CDR3 protein: CASSTDGVAGELFF
D gene: TRBD1; clone size: few; J gene: TRBJ2-1; V gene: TRBV5-1; CDR3 DNA: TGCGCCAGCAGGAGGGGACAGGGTCTCAATGAGCAGTTCTTC; CDR3 protein: CASRRGQGLNEQFF
D gene: TRBD2; clone size: many; J gene: TRBJ2-1; V gene: TRBV12-5; CDR3 DNA: TGTGCTAGTGGTTGGTACTTAGCGGGGGACTCCTACAATGAGCAGTTCTTC; CDR3 protein: CASGWYLAGDSYNEQFF
D gene: TRBD1; clone size: NA; J gene: TRBJ2-2; V gene: TRBV7-6; CDR3 DNA: TGTGCCAGCAGCTTAGACCTCCGGGCAGGGGGCATCGGGGAGCTGTTTTTT; CDR3 protein: CASSLDLRAGGIGELFF
D gene: TRBD2; clone size: NA; J gene: TRBJ2-4; V gene: TRBV6-5; CDR3 DNA: TGTGCCAGCAGTTACTTTAGTGGGGGGGATTTGGCCAAAAACATTCAGTACTTC; CDR3 protein: CASSYFSGGDLAKNIQYF
D gene: NA; clone size: NA; J gene: TRBJ2-1; V gene: TRBV27; CDR3 DNA: TGTGCCAGCAGTTTCGGGAGAACCAATGAGCAGTTCTTC; CDR3 protein: CASSFGRTNEQFF
D gene: NA; clone size: few; J gene: TRBJ1-3; V gene: TRBV12-3/TRBV12-4; CDR3 DNA: TGTGCCAGCAGTTGGGGCCGTGGAAACACCATATATTTT; CDR3 protein: CASSWGRGNTIYF
D gene: NA; clone size: many; J gene: TRBJ1-1; V gene: TRBV7-2; CDR3 DNA: TGTGCCAGCAGTTCAGGGTTGGGGACTGAAGCTTTCTTT; CDR3 protein: CASSSGLGTEAFF
D gene: NA; clone size: NA; J gene: TRBJ2-5; V gene: TRBV7-9; CDR3 DNA: TGTGCCAGCAGCTCTTACCAAACTACGGGGACCCAGTACTTC; CDR3 protein: CASSSYQTTGTQYF
D gene: TRBD1; clone size: NA; J gene: TRBJ1-2; V gene: TRBV5-6; CDR3 DNA: TGTGCCAGCAGCATGGACAGGGGGCTAGGTGGCTACACCTTC; CDR3 protein: CASSMDRGLGGYTF
D gene: NA; clone size: few; J gene: TRBJ2-3; V gene: TRBV6-5; CDR3 DNA: TGTGCCAGCAGCAACGGACTCGTAGATACGCAGTATTTT; CDR3 protein: CASSNGLVDTQYF
D gene: TRBD2; clone size: NA; J gene: TRBJ2-2; V gene: TRBV25-1; CDR3 DNA: TGTGCCAGCAGTGAGGGACTAACGAACACCGGGGAGCTGTTTTTT; CDR3 protein: CASSEGLTNTGELFF
D gene: TRBD2; clone size: many; J gene: TRBJ2-7; V gene: TRBV7-2; CDR3 DNA: TGTGCCAGCAGCACCTGGACTAGCGGGGCGCAGGAGCAGTACTTC; CDR3 protein: CASSTWTSGAQEQYF
D gene: NA; clone size: NA; J gene: TRBJ1-1; V gene: TRBV4-1; CDR3 DNA: TGCGCCAGCAGCCAAGATGGCCGGGAAGCTTTCTTT; CDR3 protein: CASSQDGREAFF
D gene: NA; clone size: once; J gene: TRBJ2-1; V gene: TRBV7-8; CDR3 DNA: TGTGCCACCAGCCGTCTAGTCGACAATGAGCAGTTCTTC; CDR3 protein: CATSRLVDNEQFF
D gene: NA; clone size: NA; J gene: TRBJ2-3; V gene: TRBV27; CDR3 DNA: TGTGCCGCTCAAAGCACAGATACGCAGTATTTT; CDR3 protein: CAAQSTDTQYF
D gene: TRBD1; clone size: NA; J gene: TRBJ2-3; V gene: TRBV7-9; CDR3 DNA: TGTGCCAGCAGCTTATGGACAGGGGGCGGAGGTGGCACAGATACGCAGTATTTT; CDR3 protein: CASSLWTGGGGGTDTQYF
D gene: NA; clone size: NA; J gene: TRBJ1-1; V gene: TRBV7-8; CDR3 DNA: TGTGTCAGCATCAACATTGAGTGGGACACTGAAGCTTTCTTT; CDR3 protein: CVSINIEWDTEAFF
D gene: TRBD1; clone size: NA; J gene: TRBJ1-2; V gene: TRBV6-6; CDR3 DNA: TGTGCCAGCAGTTACTCGAAACAGGGGATTAAATCCTATGGCTACACCTTC; CDR3 protein: CASSYSKQGIKSYGYTF
D gene: NA; clone size: NA; J gene: TRBJ1-4; V gene: TRBV7-9; CDR3 DNA: TGTGCCAGCACCTCTAAAAGCCGCTCGGAAAAACTGTTTTTT; CDR3 protein: CASTSKSRSEKLFF
D gene: TRBD1; clone size: NA; J gene: TRBJ1-1; V gene: TRBV27; CDR3 DNA: TGTGCCACCATGGACAGGGGGCGGGACACTGAAGCTTTCTTT; CDR3 protein: CATMDRGRDTEAFF
D gene: TRBD2; clone size: many; J gene: TRBJ2-1; V gene: TRBV7-7; CDR3 DNA: TGTGCTAGCAGCCCCGGGGCGCGGGGGGGCCCCTACAATGAGCAGTTCTTC; CDR3 protein: CASSPGARGGPYNEQFF
D gene: NA; clone size: few; J gene: TRBJ1-6; V gene: TRBV6-1; CDR3 DNA: TGTGCCAGCAGTGAAGTGGCAGTGGATAATTCACCCCTCCACTTT; CDR3 protein: CASSEVAVDNSPLHF
D gene: TRBD2; clone size: few; J gene: TRBJ2-1; V gene: TRBV19; CDR3 DNA: TGTGCCAGTAGCTCTCTGGTAGGGCGGGAGGGTGAGCAGTTCTTC; CDR3 protein: CASSSLVGREGEQFF
D gene: NA; clone size: NA; J gene: TRBJ1-4; V gene: TRBV5-6; CDR3 DNA: TGTGCCAGCAGCTCGAGGGTGAACGAAAAACTGTTTTTT; CDR3 protein: CASSSRVNEKLFF
D gene: TRBD1; clone size: few; J gene: TRBJ2-1; V gene: TRBV15; CDR3 DNA: TGTGCCACCAGCAGCACCGGGACAGGGGACTATCTATACAATGAGCAGTTCTTC; CDR3 protein: CATSSTGTGDYLYNEQFF
D gene: NA; clone size: NA; J gene: TRBJ2-2; V gene: TRBV6-1; CDR3 DNA: TGTGCCAGCAGAAGGGCGGGAAAGACCGGGGAGCTGTTTTTT; CDR3 protein: CASRRAGKTGELFF
D gene: NA; clone size: NA; J gene: TRBJ1-1; V gene: TRBV3-1; CDR3 DNA: TGTGCCAGCAGCCAAGTTGTATCCGAACAGGGATACATGAACACTGAAGCTTTCTTT; CDR3 protein: CASSQVVSEQGYMNTEAFF
D gene: NA; clone size: many; J gene: TRBJ2-5; V gene: TRBV7-2; CDR3 DNA: TGTGCCAGCAGCTTACAAGAACGGGGGAATTTCGAGACCCAGTACTTC; CDR3 protein: CASSLQERGNFETQYF
D gene: NA; clone size: NA; J gene: TRBJ2-7; V gene: TRBV4-1; CDR3 DNA: TGCGCCAGCAGCCAAGGAACGGATGAGCAGTACTTC; CDR3 protein: CASSQGTDEQYF
D gene: NA; clone size: NA; J gene: TRBJ2-5; V gene: TRBV4-1; CDR3 DNA: TGCGCCAGCAGCCACCGTCCTGTGTACCAAGAGACCCAGTACTTC; CDR3 protein: CASSHRPVYQETQYF
D gene: NA; clone size: NA; J gene: TRBJ2-1; V gene: TRBV3-1; CDR3 DNA: TGTGCCAGCAACCCCCAGGGTAACAATGAGCAGTTCTTC; CDR3 protein: CASNPQGNNEQFF